Presented here are 15 T cell receptor beta chains from one specimen sequenced in a study of memory CD4+ T cells and cytomegalovirus serostatus. The method was immunoSEQ multiplex PCR; TCRdb's version includes in-frame clones alone and lacks a portion of them. In the table there are 60,000 to 70,000 clones, 76% of which are singletons. Single viable CD3+CD4+CD8-CD45RO+ cells were sorted as the memory CD4+ T cells. Sequencing was carried out using memory CD4+ T cells from blood. Source of these receptors: an adult in good health and CMV-seropositive.

This clone was seen more than once but under ten times. CDR3 DNA sequence: TGTGCCAGCAGGACAGGGGCCTCCTACGAGCAGTACTTC. Translating gives CASRTGASYEQYF. This sequence joins TRBV28 and TRBJ2-7; 8 bases are a match to TRBD1. V shed 6 bases, J shed 0 bases, and the junction held 1 base outside the gene matches. This CDR3 has 13 residues. Germline loops: CDR1 MDHEN, CDR2 SYDVKM.

The chain combines TRBV6-6 with TRBJ1-5; D is possibly TRBD1 (5 bases). Trimming removed 5 bases from V and 4 bases from J, with 9 bases in between. Germline V gene data show CDR1 as MNHNY and CDR2 as SVGAGI (reference sequence). The CDR3 runs to 13 residues. The CDR3 sequence is CASSRTFNQPQHF. The CDR3 region has the DNA TGTGCCAGCAGTCGGACATTTAATCAGCCCCAGCATTTT.

The rearrangement uses TRBV6-5 and TRBJ2-2, with TRBD2 matching 12 bases. This CDR3 region has 15 residues. Per germline, CDR1 MNHEY and CDR2 SVGAGI. The V gene end was trimmed by 8 bases and the J gene end by 5 bases; junction bases not matched to a gene: 6. Written as DNA, the CDR3 is TGTGCCAGCCTAGAGGGACTAGCGGGTACCGGGGAGCTGTTTTTT. Residues: CASLEGLAGTGELFF.

The chain has TRBV5-4 and TRBJ2-5; TRBD2 aligns across 11 bases. Germline loops: CDR1 SGHNT, CDR2 YYREEE (reference sequence). With 4 bases clipped from V and 4 bases from J, the junction kept 18 bases outside the gene matches. The CDR3 is 19 amino acids. This chain's CDR3 is CASSPLPGFLAGGGETQYF. The DNA of the CDR3 is TGTGCCAGCAGCCCCCTCCCCGGCTTTCTAGCGGGGGGCGGAGAGACCCAGTACTTC.

V usage is TRBV28 and J usage is TRBJ1-1; D possibly corresponds to TRBD1 (5 bases). Germline loops: CDR1 MDHEN, CDR2 SYDVKM. This CDR3 has 13 amino acids. V was clipped by 4 bases and J by 9 bases, with 15 bases between them. CDR3 sequence (DNA): TGTGCCAGCAGTTCCTCCCGGGACTTCAAAGCTTTCTTT. This sequence encodes CASSSSRDFKAFF. Drawing the rest from reference TRBV28 and TRBJ1-1, the complete variable domain is DVKVTQSSRYLVKRTGEKVFLECVQDMDHENMFWYRQDPGLGLRLIYFSYDVKMKEKGDIPEGYSVSREKKERFSLILESASTNQTSMYLCASSSSRDFKAFFGQGTRLTVV.

J is TRBJ2-3 and V is TRBV7-8; D might be TRBD2 (6 bases). CDR3 size: 14 residues. CDR1 SGHVS and CDR2 FQNEAQ come from the germline V gene. V was pared by 1 base and J by 2 bases, with 7 bases between. The DNA for the CDR3 is TGTGCCAGCAGCTTAGGCGGGAACACAGATACGCAGTATTTT. It codes for CASSLGGNTDTQYF.

This chain connects TRBV25-1 to TRBJ1-4, with D possibly being TRBD1 (6 bases). Germline V gives CDR1 MGHDK, CDR2 SYGVNS. Trimming stripped 6 bases from V and 6 bases from J, with 14 bases between. CDR3 length: 14 amino acids. CDR3 nucleotide sequence: TGTGCCAGCAGCCAACAGGGAGTCGATGAAAAACTGTTTTTT. This encodes CASSQQGVDEKLFF.

V is TRBV25-1 and J is TRBJ2-2; TRBD2 matches at 9 bases. Germline CDR1 and CDR2: MGHDK and SYGVNS. V lost 7 bases, J lost 6 bases, and 12 bases stayed unmatched. CDR3 size: 16 residues. This CDR3 is CASIEAGLARPGELFF. The DNA of the CDR3 is TGTGCCAGCATTGAGGCGGGACTAGCAAGACCCGGGGAGCTGTTTTTT.

This sequence joins TRBV18 and TRBJ2-1; 10 nucleotides agree with TRBD2. V lost 6 bases and J lost 8; bases outside the gene matches: 4. The length of the CDR3 is 13 residues. Per germline, CDR1 KGHSH and CDR2 LQKENI. CDR3 sequence reads: CASSRGTSDEQFF. The CDR3 bases are TGTGCCAGCTCCCGGGGGACTAGCGATGAGCAGTTCTTC.

CDR3 in amino acids: CASSLATSGRTTAYEQYF. DNA for the CDR3: TGTGCCAGCAGCTTAGCGACTAGCGGGAGGACTACTGCCTACGAGCAGTACTTC. The rearrangement joins TRBV7-2 to TRBJ2-7, with 13 bases aligning to TRBD2. The CDR3 has 18 amino acids. V trimming: 0 bases; J trimming: 2 bases; junction bases outside the gene matches: 7. The V gene's germline CDR1 is SGHTA and CDR2 FQGNSA.

This clone was counted a single time. V usage is TRBV7-6 and J usage is TRBJ2-7, with 7 nucleotides matching TRBD1. CDR1 and CDR2 from the germline V gene are SGHVS and FNYEAQ. CDR3 length equals 15 residues. With 0 bases clipped from V and 1 base from J, the junction kept 3 bases outside the gene matches. In DNA, the CDR3 is TGTGCCAGCAGCTTAGCCAGACAGGGATCCTACGAGCAGTACTTC. It codes for CASSLARQGSYEQYF.

This clone was counted only a few times. The rearrangement joins TRBV6-1 to TRBJ2-7; 8 nucleotides align to TRBD1. V lost 10 bases, J lost 6 bases, and 11 bases stayed unmatched. Germline CDR1 reads MNHNS; CDR2 reads SASEGT. CDR3 length: 13 residues. The CDR3 here is CATLDRGPREQYF. CDR3 DNA: TGTGCCACCTTAGACAGGGGCCCTCGCGAGCAGTACTTC.

The chain is built from TRBV4-3 and TRBJ1-2; 10 bases map to TRBD1. CDR3 length: 14 amino acids. The germline CDR1 and CDR2 sequences are LGHNA and YSLEER. The junction had 5 bases not matched to a gene; V was cut back by 2 bases and J by 8 bases. The CDR3 region is CASSQSRTGGGYTF. In DNA, the CDR3 is TGCGCCAGCAGCCAAAGCCGGACAGGGGGAGGCTACACCTTC.

V gene TRBV5-1 combines with J gene TRBJ2-3; maybe TRBD2 (5 bases). Deletions cut 6 bases from V and 0 bases from J, with 11 bases between. Per germline, CDR1 SGHRS and CDR2 YFSETQ. CDR3 size: 14 residues. The CDR3 reads CASTRGLSTDTQYF. The CDR3 region has the DNA TGCGCCAGCACTCGGGGTCTGAGCACAGATACGCAGTATTTT.

The rearrangement uses TRBV18 and TRBJ2-1; no definite D call. The CDR3 has 17 residues. Deletions cut 0 bases from V and 0 bases from J, with 12 bases between. The germline V gene encodes CDR1 KGHSH and CDR2 LQKENI. DNA for the CDR3: TGTGCCAGCTCACCACCCTTTCCGGAGAGCTCCTACAATGAGCAGTTCTTC. It is translated as CASSPPFPESSYNEQFF.